This T cell receptor (beta chain) was identified during a study of blood T cell repertoires in COVID-19 (dated by TCRdb to about 2020). About the investigation overall: Samples covering the acute and convalescent phases of COVID-19 were provided by collaborators in the United States, Italy and Spain. Samples came from the ongoing ImmuneRACE study (first 160 participants) plus 1,254 subjects from 6 global collaborators. Sample metadata almost always included a de-identified subject ID, COVID-19 status, age in years and sex. Subjects who had been exposed to COVID-19, were actively infected with it, or had recovered from it provided the deeply sampled blood TCRbeta repertoires that made up the dataset. The material from the prospective study consisted of cDNA or gDNA derived from T cells, B-cell-depleted T cells, or PBMCs. The repertoires were made available in a free public database intended to serve as a resource for research on the immune response to SARS-CoV-2. HLA class I and class II types, where available, came from metadata supplied by the sample provider rather than from assay-based typing. What the work shows at the level of the full study, not this receptor alone: The amount of clinical and demographic metadata varied by source and participant and was provided uncurated.

The immunoSEQ Assay, a bias-controlled multiplex PCR, was used to amplify TCRbeta CDR3 regions from genomic DNA. The source study handled its data this way. The number of nucleated cells in each sample was estimated from the amplification of reference gene primers within the assay. To quantify the absolute abundance of each unique TCRbeta CDR3 rearrangement, sequence reads were collapsed and filtered. For each sample, productive Simpson clonality was calculated as the square root of Simpson's diversity index over productive rearrangements. What TCRdb holds here is the immuneACCESS table cut down to in-frame rearrangements. Part of the clones is not present; checked against another copy, under half of the missing clones reflect an unresolved V gene, and the others are unexplained. V and J calls and clone size follow that table, whereas D and trimming were derived from the DNA. This sample gives approximately 150,000 clones in total; just under 90% of them show up just once. The leading ten clones occupy around 8.3% of the sample.

This clone occurred a few times. No cognate antigen has been identified for it. No much larger clone exists at a distance of one base, and base qualities are not known. Reading from cysteine to phenylalanine, the CDR3 counts 14 amino acids. The retained sequence is limited to the CDR3, 42 bases, with the frame set at the first base. Trimming takes 0 bases from V and 4 bases from J, and the germline ends sit 7 bases apart. CDR1 and CDR2 are drawn from the germline V gene: MNHEY, SVGEGT. Each collaborating institution followed its own protocols to collect whole blood in K2EDTA tubes. For TCRbeta analysis, collaborators shipped samples in one of three forms: frozen whole blood, isolated PBMCs, or DNA extracted from either of those sample types.

The V and J genes are TRBV6-2 or TRBV6-3 and TRBJ1-5, with no confidently assigned D gene. What was sequenced was peripheral blood. This receptor was identified in a woman in her fifties or sixties with active or convalescent COVID-19. This receptor has the CDR3 CASSYSERNQPQHF. The base sequence is TGTGCCAGCAGTTACTCTGAGAGGAATCAGCCCCAGCATTTT.